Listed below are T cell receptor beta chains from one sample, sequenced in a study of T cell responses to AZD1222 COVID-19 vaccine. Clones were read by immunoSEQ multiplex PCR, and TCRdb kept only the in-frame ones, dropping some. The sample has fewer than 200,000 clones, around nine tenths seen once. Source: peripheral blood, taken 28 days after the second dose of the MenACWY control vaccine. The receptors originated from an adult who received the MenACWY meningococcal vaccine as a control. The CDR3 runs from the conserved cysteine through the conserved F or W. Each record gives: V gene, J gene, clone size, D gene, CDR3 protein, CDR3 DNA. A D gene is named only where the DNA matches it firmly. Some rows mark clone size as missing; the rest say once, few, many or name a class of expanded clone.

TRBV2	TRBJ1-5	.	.	CASSEGNGNQPQHF	TGTGCCAGCAGTGAGGGGAACGGCAATCAGCCCCAGCATTTT
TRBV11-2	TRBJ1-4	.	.	CASSPQPMFNEKLFF	TGTGCCAGCAGTCCACAGCCTATGTTCAATGAAAAACTGTTTTTT
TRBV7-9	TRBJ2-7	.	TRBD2	CASSSGEGSTYEQYF	TGTGCCAGCAGCTCGGGGGAGGGGAGCACCTACGAGCAGTACTTC
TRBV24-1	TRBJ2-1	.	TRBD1	CATSDAYRGRIRNEQFF	TGTGCCACCAGTGACGCCTACAGGGGGCGAATTCGGAATGAGCAGTTCTTC
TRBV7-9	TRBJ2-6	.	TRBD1	CARDDRGNSGANVLTF	TGTGCCAGAGACGACAGGGGAAATTCTGGGGCCAACGTCCTGACTTTC
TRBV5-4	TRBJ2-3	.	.	CASSLDNLNTQYF	TGTGCCAGCAGCTTGGATAATCTGAATACGCAGTATTTT
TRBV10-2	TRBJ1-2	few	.	CASRETLYYGYTF	TGCGCCAGCAGAGAGACATTGTACTATGGCTACACCTTC
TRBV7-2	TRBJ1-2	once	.	CASSFQPQGDYGYTF	TGTGCCAGCAGCTTCCAGCCACAGGGTGACTATGGCTACACCTTC
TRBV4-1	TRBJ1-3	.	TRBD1	CASSSGTGAMDTIYF	TGCGCCAGCAGCTCGGGAACAGGGGCTATGGACACCATATATTTT
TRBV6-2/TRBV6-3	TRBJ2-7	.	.	CASSLQAYEQYF	TGTGCCAGCAGTCTGCAGGCGTACGAGCAGTACTTC
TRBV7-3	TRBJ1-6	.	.	CASSLKPRRDNSPLHF	TGTGCCAGCAGCTTAAAACCGCGCAGGGATAATTCACCCCTCCACTTT
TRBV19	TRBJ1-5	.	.	CASTWANQPQHF	TGTGCCAGCACCTGGGCCAATCAGCCCCAGCATTTT
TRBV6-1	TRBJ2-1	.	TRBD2	CASSEVAASGIGEQFF	TGTGCCAGCAGTGAAGTGGCTGCTAGCGGGATCGGTGAGCAGTTCTTC
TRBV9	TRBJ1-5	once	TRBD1	CASSVDGTGNQPQHF	TGTGCCAGCAGCGTAGATGGGACAGGGAATCAGCCCCAGCATTTT
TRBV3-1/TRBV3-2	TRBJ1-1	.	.	CASSQGQVLNTEAFF	TGTGCCAGCAGCCAAGGACAGGTGCTGAACACTGAAGCTTTCTTT
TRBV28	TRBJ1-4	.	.	CASSLGASTTNEKLFF	TGTGCCAGCAGTCTCGGGGCTTCTACAACTAATGAAAAACTGTTTTTT
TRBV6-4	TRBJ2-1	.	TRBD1	CASSDTDRVIGNEQFF	TGTGCCAGCAGTGACACGGACAGGGTAATCGGCAATGAGCAGTTCTTC
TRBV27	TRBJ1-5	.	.	CASSLLYEYGIGQPQHF	TGTGCCAGCAGTTTATTGTATGAATACGGGATCGGTCAGCCCCAGCATTTT
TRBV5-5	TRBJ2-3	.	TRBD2	CASSQRSGTSGGGTQYF	TGTGCCAGCAGCCAGCGGAGCGGGACTAGTGGTGGAGGTACGCAGTATTTT
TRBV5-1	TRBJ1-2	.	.	CASSLGGLRGYTF	TGCGCCAGCAGCTTGGGGGGGCTAAGAGGCTACACCTTC
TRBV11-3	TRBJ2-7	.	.	CASSLDLGTYYEQYF	TGTGCCAGCAGCTTAGATCTTGGGACATACTACGAGCAGTACTTC
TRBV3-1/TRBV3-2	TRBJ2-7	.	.	CASSGGRGVSEQYF	TGTGCCAGCAGTGGCGGACGTGGAGTGTCCGAGCAGTACTTC
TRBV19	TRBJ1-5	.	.	CASSAAVNQPQHF	TGTGCCAGTAGTGCGGCGGTCAATCAGCCCCAGCATTTT
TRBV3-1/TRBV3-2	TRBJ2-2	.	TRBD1	CATQDRAAGELFF	TGTGCCACCCAGGACAGGGCAGCCGGGGAGCTGTTTTTT